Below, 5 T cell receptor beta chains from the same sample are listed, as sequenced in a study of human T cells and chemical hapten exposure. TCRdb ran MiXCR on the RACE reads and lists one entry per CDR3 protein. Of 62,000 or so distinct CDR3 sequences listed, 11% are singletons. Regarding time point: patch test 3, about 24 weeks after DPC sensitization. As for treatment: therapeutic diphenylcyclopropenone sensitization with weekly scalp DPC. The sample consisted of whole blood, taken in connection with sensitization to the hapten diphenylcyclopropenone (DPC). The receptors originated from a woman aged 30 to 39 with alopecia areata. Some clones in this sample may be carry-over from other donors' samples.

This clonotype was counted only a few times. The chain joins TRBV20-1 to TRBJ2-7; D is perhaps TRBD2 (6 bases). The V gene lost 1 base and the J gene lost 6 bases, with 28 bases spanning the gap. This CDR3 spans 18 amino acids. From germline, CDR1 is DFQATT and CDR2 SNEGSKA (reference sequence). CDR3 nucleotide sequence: TGCAGTGCTAGAGGATCCCGGGAGTTGGGTACCCTCCCCTTCGAGCAGTACTTC. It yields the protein CSARGSRELGTLPFEQYF.

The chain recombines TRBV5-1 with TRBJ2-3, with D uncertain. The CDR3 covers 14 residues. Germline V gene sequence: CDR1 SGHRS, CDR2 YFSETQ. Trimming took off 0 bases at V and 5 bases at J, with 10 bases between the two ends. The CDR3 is CASSLEGFGDTQYF. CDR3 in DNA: TGCGCCAGCAGCTTGGAGGGTTTTGGAGATACGCAGTATTTT.

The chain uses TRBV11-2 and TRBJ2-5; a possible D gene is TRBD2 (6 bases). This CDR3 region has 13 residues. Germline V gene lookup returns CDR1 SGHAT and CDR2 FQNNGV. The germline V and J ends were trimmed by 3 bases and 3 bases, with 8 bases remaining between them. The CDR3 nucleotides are TGTGCCAGCAGCTTTTCGGGGGAAGAGACCCAGTACTTC. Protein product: CASSFSGEETQYF.

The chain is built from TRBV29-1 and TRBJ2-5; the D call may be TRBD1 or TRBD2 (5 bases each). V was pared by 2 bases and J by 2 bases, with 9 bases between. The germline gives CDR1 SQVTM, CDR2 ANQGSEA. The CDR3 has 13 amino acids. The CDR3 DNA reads TGCAGCGTTGAAAGGGACGGACAAGAGACCCAGTACTTC. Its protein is CSVERDGQETQYF.

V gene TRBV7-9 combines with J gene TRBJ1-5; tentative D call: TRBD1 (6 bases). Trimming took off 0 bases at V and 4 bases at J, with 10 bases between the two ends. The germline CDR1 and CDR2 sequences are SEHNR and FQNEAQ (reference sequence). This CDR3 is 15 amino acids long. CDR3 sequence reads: CASSLAGDKNQPQHF. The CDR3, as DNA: TGTGCCAGCAGCTTAGCGGGGGACAAGAATCAGCCCCAGCATTTT.